This TCR beta chain was sequenced for a study of blood T cell repertoires in COVID-19. This CDR3 has 13 residues. The V and J ends lost 2 bases and 10 bases, in that order; junction bases with no gene match: 5. The data were produced by immunoSEQ multiplex PCR, yet TCRdb's version contains in-frame clones alone and is incomplete. The data hold around 140,000 clones, with 84% observed a single time. The specimen was PBMCs or T cells enriched from blood (not recorded which). The chain couples TRBV12-3 or TRBV12-4 to TRBJ2-3; TRBD2 agrees at 8 bases. This TCR was sampled from a woman in her 50s with acute COVID-19. The CDR3 bases are TGTGCCAGCAGTTTAATTAGCGGGATTGCGCAGTATTTT. Translation gives CASSLISGIAQYF.